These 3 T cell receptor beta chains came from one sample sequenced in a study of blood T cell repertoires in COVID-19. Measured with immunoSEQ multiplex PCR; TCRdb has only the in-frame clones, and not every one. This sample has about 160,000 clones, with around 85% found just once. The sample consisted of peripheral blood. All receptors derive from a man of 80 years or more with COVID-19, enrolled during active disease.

This CDR3 is CAGGQSSYEQYF. CDR3 coding DNA: TGTGCAGGAGGGCAGAGCTCCTACGAGCAGTACTTC. V is TRBV28 and J is TRBJ2-7, with a possible D match to TRBD2 (6 bases). This CDR3 has 12 residues. CDR1 and CDR2 from the germline V gene are MDHEN and SYDVKM.

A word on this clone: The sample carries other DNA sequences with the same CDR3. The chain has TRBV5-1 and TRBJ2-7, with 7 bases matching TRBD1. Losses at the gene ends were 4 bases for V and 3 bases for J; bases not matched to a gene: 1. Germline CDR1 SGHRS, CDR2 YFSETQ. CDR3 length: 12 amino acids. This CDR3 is CASSRDSYEQYF. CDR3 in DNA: TGCGCCAGCAGCCGGGACAGCTACGAGCAGTACTTC.

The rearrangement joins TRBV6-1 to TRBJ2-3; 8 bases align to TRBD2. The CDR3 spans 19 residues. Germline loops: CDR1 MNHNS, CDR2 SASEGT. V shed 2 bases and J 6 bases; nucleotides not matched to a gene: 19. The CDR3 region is CASSEPPSRGGVPGDTQYF. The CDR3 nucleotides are TGTGCCAGCAGTGAACCCCCTAGCCGGGGGGGGGTCCCCGGGGATACGCAGTATTTT.